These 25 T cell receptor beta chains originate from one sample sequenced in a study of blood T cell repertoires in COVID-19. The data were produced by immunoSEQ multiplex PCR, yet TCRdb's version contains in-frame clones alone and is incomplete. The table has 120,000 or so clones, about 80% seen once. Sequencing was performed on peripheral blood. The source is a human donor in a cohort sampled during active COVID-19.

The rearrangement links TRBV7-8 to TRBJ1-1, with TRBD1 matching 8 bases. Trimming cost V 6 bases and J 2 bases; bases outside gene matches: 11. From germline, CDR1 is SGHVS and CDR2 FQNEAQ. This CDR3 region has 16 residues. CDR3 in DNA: TGTGCCAGCAGTGCCACAGGGGGTCCGGGTAACACTGAAGCTTTCTTT. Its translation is CASSATGGPGNTEAFF.

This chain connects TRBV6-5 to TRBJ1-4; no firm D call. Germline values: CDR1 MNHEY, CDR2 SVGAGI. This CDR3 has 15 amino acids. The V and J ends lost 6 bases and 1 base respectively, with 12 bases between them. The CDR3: CASSRNSGTNEKLFF. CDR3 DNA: TGTGCCAGCAGCCGAAACTCGGGAACTAATGAAAAACTGTTTTTT.

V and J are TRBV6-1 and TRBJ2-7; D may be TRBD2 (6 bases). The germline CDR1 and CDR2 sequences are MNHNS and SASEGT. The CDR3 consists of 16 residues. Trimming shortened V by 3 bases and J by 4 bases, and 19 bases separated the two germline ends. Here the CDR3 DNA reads TGTGCCAGCAGTGAGGACGCGGCGGGGTTGACATACGAGCAGTACTTC. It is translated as CASSEDAAGLTYEQYF.

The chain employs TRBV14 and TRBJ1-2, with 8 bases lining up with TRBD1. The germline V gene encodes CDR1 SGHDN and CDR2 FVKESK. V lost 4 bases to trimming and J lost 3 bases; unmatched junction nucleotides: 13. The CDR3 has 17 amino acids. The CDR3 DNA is TGTGCCAGCAGCCCTTCCTTTGGATCGGGACAGGACTATGGCTACACCTTC. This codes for CASSPSFGSGQDYGYTF.

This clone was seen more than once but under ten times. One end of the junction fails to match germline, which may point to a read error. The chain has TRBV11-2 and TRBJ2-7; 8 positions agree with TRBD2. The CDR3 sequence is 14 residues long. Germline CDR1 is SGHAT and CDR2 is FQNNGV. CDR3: CASRGIRGERGLHF. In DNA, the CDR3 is TGTGCCAGCAGGGGAATTAGGGGAGAGCGGGGGCTTCACTTC. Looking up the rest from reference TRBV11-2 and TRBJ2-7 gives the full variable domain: EAGVAQSPRYKIIEKRQSVAFWCNPISGHATLYWYQQILGQGPKLLIQFQNNGVVDDSQLPKDRFSAERLKGVDSTLKIQPAKLEDSAVYLCASRGIRGERGLHFGPGTRLTVT.

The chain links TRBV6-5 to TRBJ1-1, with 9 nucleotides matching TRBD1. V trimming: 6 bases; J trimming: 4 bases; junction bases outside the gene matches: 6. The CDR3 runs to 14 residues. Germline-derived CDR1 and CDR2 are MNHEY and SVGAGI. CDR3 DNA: TGTGCCAGCAGACCAGACAGGGGGAGCACTGAAGCTTTCTTT. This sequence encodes CASRPDRGSTEAFF.

CDR3 nucleotides: TGTGCCAGCAGTTCCGGACAGACTCTCGGGGATGGCTACACCTTC. Its protein product is CASSSGQTLGDGYTF. The chain has TRBV27 and TRBJ1-2; tentatively, D is TRBD1 (6 bases). Per germline, CDR1 MNHEY and CDR2 SMNVEV (reference sequence). The CDR3 runs to 15 residues. The ends were cut back, 4 bases at V and 6 bases at J, with 18 bases in the middle.

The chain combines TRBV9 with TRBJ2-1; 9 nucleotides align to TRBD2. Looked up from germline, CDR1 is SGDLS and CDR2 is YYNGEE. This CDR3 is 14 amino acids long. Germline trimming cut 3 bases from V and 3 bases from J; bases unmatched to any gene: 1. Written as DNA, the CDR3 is TGTGCCAGCAGCGGTAGCGGGAGCTACAATGAGCAGTTCTTC. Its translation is CASSGSGSYNEQFF.

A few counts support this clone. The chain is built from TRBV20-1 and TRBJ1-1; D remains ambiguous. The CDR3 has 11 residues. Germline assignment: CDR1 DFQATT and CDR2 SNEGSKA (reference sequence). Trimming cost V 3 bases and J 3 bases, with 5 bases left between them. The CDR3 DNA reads TGCAGTGCTAGGTCAGACACTGAAGCTTTCTTT. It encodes CSARSDTEAFF.

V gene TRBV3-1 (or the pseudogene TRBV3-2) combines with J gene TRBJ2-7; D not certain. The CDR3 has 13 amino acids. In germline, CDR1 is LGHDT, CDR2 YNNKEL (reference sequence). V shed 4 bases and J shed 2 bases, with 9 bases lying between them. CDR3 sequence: CASSPAGPYEQYF. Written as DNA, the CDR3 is TGTGCCAGCAGCCCTGCTGGGCCCTACGAGCAGTACTTC.

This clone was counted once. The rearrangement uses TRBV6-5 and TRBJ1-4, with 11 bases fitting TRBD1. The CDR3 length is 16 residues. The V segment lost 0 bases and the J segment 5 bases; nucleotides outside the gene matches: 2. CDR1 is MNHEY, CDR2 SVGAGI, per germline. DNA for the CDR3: TGTGCCAGCAGTTACTCGGGGACAGGGGGGAATGAAAAACTGTTTTTT. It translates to CASSYSGTGGNEKLFF.

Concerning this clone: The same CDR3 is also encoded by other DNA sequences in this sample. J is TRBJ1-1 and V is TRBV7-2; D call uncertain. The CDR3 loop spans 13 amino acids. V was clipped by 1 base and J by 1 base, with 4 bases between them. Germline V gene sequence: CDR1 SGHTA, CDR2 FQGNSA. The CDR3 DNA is TGTGCCAGCAGCTTAGGTCAGAACACTGAAGCTTTCTTT. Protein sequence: CASSLGQNTEAFF.

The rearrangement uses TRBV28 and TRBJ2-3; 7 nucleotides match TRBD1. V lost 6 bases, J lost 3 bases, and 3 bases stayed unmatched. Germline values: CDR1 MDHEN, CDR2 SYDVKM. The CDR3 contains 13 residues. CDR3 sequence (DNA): TGTGCCAGCAGGTCACAGGGGACAGATACGCAGTATTTT. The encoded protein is CASRSQGTDTQYF.

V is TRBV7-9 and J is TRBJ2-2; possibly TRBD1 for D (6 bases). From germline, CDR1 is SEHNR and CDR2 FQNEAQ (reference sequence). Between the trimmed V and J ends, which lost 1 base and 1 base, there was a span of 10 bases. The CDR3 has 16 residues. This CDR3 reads CASSLVGGRNTGELFF. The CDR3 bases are TGTGCCAGCAGCTTAGTAGGGGGTAGGAACACCGGGGAGCTGTTTTTT.

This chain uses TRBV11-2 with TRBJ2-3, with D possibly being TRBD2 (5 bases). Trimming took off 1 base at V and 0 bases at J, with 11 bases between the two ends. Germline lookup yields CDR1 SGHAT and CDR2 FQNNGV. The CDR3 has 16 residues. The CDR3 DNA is TGTGCCAGCAGCTTAGGAGCGGATGCTAGCACAGATACGCAGTATTTT. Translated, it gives CASSLGADASTDTQYF. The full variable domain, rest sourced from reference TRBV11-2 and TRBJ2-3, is EAGVAQSPRYKIIEKRQSVAFWCNPISGHATLYWYQQILGQGPKLLIQFQNNGVVDDSQLPKDRFSAERLKGVDSTLKIQPAKLEDSAVYLCASSLGADASTDTQYFGPGTRLTVL.

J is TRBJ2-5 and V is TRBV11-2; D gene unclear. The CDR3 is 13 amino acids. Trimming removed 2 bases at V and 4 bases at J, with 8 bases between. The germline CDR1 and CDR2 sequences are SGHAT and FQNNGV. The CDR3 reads CASSLSRIETQYF. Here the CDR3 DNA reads TGTGCCAGCAGCTTAAGCAGGATAGAGACCCAGTACTTC.

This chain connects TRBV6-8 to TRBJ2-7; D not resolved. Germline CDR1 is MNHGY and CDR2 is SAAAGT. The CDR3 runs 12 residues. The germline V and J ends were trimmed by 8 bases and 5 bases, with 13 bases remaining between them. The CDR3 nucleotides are TGTGCCAGCTTCCCTACCCAGGACGAGCAGTACTTC. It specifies CASFPTQDEQYF.

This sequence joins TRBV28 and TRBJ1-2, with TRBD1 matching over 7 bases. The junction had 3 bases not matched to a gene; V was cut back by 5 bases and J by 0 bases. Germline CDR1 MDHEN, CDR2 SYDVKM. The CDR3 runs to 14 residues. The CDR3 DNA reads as TGTGCCAGCAGTCCGGGACAGCCTAACTATGGCTACACCTTC. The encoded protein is CASSPGQPNYGYTF.

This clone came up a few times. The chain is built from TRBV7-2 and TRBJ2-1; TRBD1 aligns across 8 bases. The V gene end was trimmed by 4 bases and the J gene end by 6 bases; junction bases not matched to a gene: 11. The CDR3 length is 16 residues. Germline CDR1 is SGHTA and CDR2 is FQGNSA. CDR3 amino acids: CASSSFPRGPRNEQFF. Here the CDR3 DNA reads TGTGCCAGCAGCTCGTTTCCCAGGGGGCCCCGCAATGAGCAGTTCTTC.

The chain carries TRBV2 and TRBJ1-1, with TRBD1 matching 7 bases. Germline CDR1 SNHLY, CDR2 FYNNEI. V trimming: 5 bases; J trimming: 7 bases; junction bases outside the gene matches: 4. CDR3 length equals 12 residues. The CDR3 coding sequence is TGTGCCAGCAGTAGGGACAGCTTTGAAGCTTTCTTT. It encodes CASSRDSFEAFF.

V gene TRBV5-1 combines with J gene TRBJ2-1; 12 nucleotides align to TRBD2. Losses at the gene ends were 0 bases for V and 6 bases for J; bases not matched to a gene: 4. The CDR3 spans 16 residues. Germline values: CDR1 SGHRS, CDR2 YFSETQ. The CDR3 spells CASSLASGGAANEQFF. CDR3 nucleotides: TGCGCCAGCAGCTTGGCTAGCGGGGGGGCAGCCAATGAGCAGTTCTTC.

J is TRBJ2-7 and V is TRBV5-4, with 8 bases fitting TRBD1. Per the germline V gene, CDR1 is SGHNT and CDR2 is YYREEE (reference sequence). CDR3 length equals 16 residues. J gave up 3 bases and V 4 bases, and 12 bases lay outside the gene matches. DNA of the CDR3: TGTGCCAGCAGCGCCAAATCAGGGGGCGAAGTCTACGAGCAGTACTTC. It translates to CASSAKSGGEVYEQYF.

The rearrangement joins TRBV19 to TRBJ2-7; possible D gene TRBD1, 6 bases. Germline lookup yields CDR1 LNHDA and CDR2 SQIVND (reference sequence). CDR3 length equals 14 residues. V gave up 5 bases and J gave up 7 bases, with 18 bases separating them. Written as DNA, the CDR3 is TGTGCCAGTAGTCCCACACAGGGAGCGGCGGAGCAGTACTTC. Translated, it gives CASSPTQGAAEQYF.

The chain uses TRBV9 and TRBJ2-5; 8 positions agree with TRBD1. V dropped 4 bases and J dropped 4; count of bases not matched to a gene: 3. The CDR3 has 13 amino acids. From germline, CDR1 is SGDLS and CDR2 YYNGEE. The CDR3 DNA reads TGTGCCAGCAGCTCTGGACAGGGAGAGACCCAGTACTTC. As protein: CASSSGQGETQYF.

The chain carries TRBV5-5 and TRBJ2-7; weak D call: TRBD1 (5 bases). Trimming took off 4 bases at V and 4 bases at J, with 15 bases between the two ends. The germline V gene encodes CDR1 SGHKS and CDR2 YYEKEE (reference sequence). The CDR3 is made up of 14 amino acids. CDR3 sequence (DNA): TGTGCCAGCAGCATCGGTAGTAAGGGGTACGAGCAGTACTTC. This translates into CASSIGSKGYEQYF.